This T cell receptor beta chain appears in the sequencing data of a study of CD8 T cell repertoires and HIV-1 epitope variants. Concerning this clone: Its antigen is undetermined.

Method: immunoSEQ multiplex PCR; TCRdb's copy keeps in-frame clones and lacks some. The sample lists about 7,100 clones; 66% were seen once. Germline CDR1 is MNHEY and CDR2 is SVGAGI. There are 14 residues in the CDR3. V shed 10 bases, J shed 6 bases, and the junction held 4 bases outside the gene matches. V is TRBV6-5 and J is TRBJ2-3; 16 nucleotides match TRBD2. The sequence was obtained from a male donor with HIV. Sequenced input: cultured CD8+ T cells derived from PBMCs. The CDR3 here is CATGTSGGADTQYF. For the CDR3, the DNA is TGTGCCACTGGGACTAGCGGGGGGGCCGATACGCAGTATTTT.